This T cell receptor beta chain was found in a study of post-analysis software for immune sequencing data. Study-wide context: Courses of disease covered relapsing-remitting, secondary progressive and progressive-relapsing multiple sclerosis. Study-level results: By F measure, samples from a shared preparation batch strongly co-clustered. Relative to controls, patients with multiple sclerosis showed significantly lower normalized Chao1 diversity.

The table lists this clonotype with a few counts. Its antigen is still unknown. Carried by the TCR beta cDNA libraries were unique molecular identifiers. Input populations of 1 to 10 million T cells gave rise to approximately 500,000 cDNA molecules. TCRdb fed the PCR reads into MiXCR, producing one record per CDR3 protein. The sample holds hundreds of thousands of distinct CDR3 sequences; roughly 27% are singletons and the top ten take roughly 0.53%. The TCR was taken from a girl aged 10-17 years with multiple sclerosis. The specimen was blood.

The CDR3: CAISTGTGGANTEAFF. The DNA of the CDR3 is TGTGCCATCAGTACCGGGACAGGGGGCGCAAACACTGAAGCTTTCTTT. V is TRBV10-3 and J is TRBJ1-1; 12 bases are shared with TRBD1. V lost 5 bases, J lost 2 bases, and 6 bases stayed unmatched. This CDR3 contains 16 residues. Looked up from germline, CDR1 is ENHRY and CDR2 is SYGVKD.